The clone carrying this T cell receptor (beta chain) occurred a few times. Its antigen is undetermined. This entry comes from a study of T cells after yellow fever vaccination. Study-wide points: From the bulk population, abundant clonotypes could contaminate and appear within FACS-sorted repertoires. Among primary-vaccination clones, most reappeared after the booster, at about 95% for CD4 and about 90% for CD8.

CDR3 length: 15 amino acids. Germline V gene data show CDR1 as MNHEY and CDR2 as SMNVEV (reference sequence). Germline trimming cut 6 bases from V and 6 bases from J; bases unmatched to any gene: 11. Conversion of TCR transcripts into cDNA relied on 5'RACE template switching, which added a universal primer site and UMIs. In TCRdb, the 5' RACE reads were re-called with MiXCR into one record per CDR3 protein. This sample has a few hundred thousand distinct CDR3 sequences; 17% occur once, and the top ten carry roughly a sixth. The sequenced sample was PBMCs, obtained roughly 5 days after the first yellow fever vaccination. This rearrangement joins TRBV27 to TRBJ2-7; TRBD1 aligns across 10 bases. This TCR was sampled from a man younger than 30 who received the YFV17D yellow fever vaccine. The CDR3 bases are TGTGCCAGCAGCCCACTCGGGGGACAGGGGCTCGAGCAGTACTTC. It codes for CASSPLGGQGLEQYF.